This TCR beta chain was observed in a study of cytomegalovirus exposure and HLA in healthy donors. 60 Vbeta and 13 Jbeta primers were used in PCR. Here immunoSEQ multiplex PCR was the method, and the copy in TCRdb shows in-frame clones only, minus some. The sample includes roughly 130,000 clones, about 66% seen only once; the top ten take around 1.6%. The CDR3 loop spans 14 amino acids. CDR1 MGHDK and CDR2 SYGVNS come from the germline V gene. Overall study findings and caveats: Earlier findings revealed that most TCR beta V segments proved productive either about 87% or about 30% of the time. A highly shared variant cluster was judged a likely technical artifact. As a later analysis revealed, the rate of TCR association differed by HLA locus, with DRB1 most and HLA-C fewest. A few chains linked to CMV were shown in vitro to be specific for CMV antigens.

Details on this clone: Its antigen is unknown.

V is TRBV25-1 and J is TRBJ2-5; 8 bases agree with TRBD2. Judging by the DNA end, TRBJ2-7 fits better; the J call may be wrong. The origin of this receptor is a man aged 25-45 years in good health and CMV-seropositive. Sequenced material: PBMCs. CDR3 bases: TGTGCCAGCAGTGAAGCTAGCGGGCGCTACGAGCAGTACTTC. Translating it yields CASSEASGRYEQYF.